This entry lists 19 T cell receptor beta chains sequenced from one sample in a study of blood T cell repertoires in COVID-19. Only in-frame clones appear in the TCRdb table, and some are missing; sequencing was by immunoSEQ multiplex PCR. The profile shows 200,000 to 250,000 clones, around nine tenths of them singletons. Sequenced input: PBMCs or T cells enriched from blood (not recorded which). Receptors originate from a woman aged 45-65 years who had recovered from COVID-19.

The V call is TRBV5-5, the J call TRBJ2-3; tentative D call: TRBD1 (5 bases). This CDR3 has 14 amino acids. Trimming removed 5 bases at V and 6 bases at J, with 16 bases between. Germline CDR1 and CDR2: SGHKS and YYEKEE (reference sequence). CDR3 DNA sequence: TGTGCCAGCAGACGAACCTCCAGGGTGGATACGCAGTATTTT. Protein sequence: CASRRTSRVDTQYF. Looking up the rest from reference TRBV5-5 and TRBJ2-3 gives the full variable domain: DAGVTQSPTHLIKTRGQQVTLRCSPISGHKSVSWYQQVLGQGPQFIFQYYEKEERGRGNFPDRFSARQFPNYSSELNVNALLLGDSALYLCASRRTSRVDTQYFGPGTRLTVL.

This clone was recorded once. This chain uses TRBV28 with TRBJ1-5; 10 bases line up with TRBD1. The CDR3 spans 19 residues. CDR1 is MDHEN and CDR2 is SYDVKM in the germline V gene. J was trimmed by 0 bases and V by 6 bases; bases with no gene match: 14. The CDR3: CASSRNRDRGFHSNQPQHF. The CDR3 nucleotides read TGTGCCAGCAGCCGCAACCGGGACAGGGGATTTCATAGCAATCAGCCCCAGCATTTT.

This clone was counted once. The V gene is TRBV7-9, the J gene TRBJ2-1; 12 nucleotides align to TRBD2. The CDR3 totals 16 residues. J lost 3 bases, V lost 4 bases, and 4 bases had no gene match. Per the germline V gene, CDR1 is SEHNR and CDR2 is FQNEAQ (reference sequence). CDR3 residues: CASSSRTSGVYNEQFF. In DNA form, the CDR3 reads TGTGCCAGCAGCTCTCGGACTAGCGGGGTCTACAATGAGCAGTTCTTC.

V and J are TRBV29-1 and TRBJ1-3; 8 nucleotides agree with TRBD1. CDR3 size: 14 residues. With V trimmed by 6 bases and J by 4 bases, 8 bases remained unmatched. In germline, CDR1 is SQVTM, CDR2 ANQGSEA. CDR3 coding DNA: TGCAGCGTACAGCAGGGGGCGTCCGGAAACACCATATATTTT. Protein sequence: CSVQQGASGNTIYF.

The rearrangement joins TRBV18 to TRBJ1-5; 8 bases align to TRBD1. V shed 3 bases, J shed 7 bases, and the junction held 14 bases outside the gene matches. The germline CDR1 and CDR2 sequences are KGHSH and LQKENI. The CDR3 totals 17 residues. The CDR3 reads CASSPGQGAPMGQPQHF. The CDR3 DNA is TGTGCCAGCTCACCTGGACAGGGAGCACCCATGGGCCAGCCCCAGCATTTT. Filled out from reference TRBV18 and TRBJ1-5, the complete variable domain reads NAGVMQNPRHLVRRRGQEARLRCSPMKGHSHVYWYRQLPEEGLKFMVYLQKENIIDESGMPKERFSAEFPKEGPSILRIQQVVRGDSAAYFCASSPGQGAPMGQPQHFGDGTRLSIL.

The chain has TRBV5-8 and TRBJ2-7, with 8 positions matching TRBD1. CDR1 is SGHTS and CDR2 is YDEGEE in the germline V gene. V was clipped by 2 bases and J by 0 bases; unmatched bases: 4. The CDR3 has 15 amino acids. The CDR3: CASSFGQGLSYEQYF. Written as DNA, the CDR3 is TGTGCCAGCAGCTTTGGACAGGGCCTCTCCTACGAGCAGTACTTC.

V is TRBV6-5 and J is TRBJ2-1; 7 nucleotides align to TRBD2. J gave up 4 bases and V 0 bases, and 6 bases lay outside the gene matches. Germline V gene data show CDR1 as MNHEY and CDR2 as SVGAGI. This CDR3 comprises 16 residues. The CDR3 here is CASSYSRPSGYNEQFF. The CDR3 coding sequence is TGTGCCAGCAGTTACTCCAGGCCTAGCGGATACAATGAGCAGTTCTTC.

In its sample, this clone was seen once. V and J are TRBV10-3 and TRBJ1-4; TRBD1 matches at 8 bases. Unmatched junction bases numbered 7, after V lost 0 bases and J lost 4 bases. The CDR3 consists of 17 residues. Per germline, CDR1 ENHRY and CDR2 SYGVKD. The CDR3 loop is CAISESWMTGVNEKLFF. The CDR3 DNA reads TGTGCCATCAGTGAGTCCTGGATGACAGGGGTTAATGAAAAACTGTTTTTT.

For the CDR3, the DNA is TGTGCCAGCAGTACCTACGGGTTCGGAAACACCATATATTTT. Translation gives CASSTYGFGNTIYF. The gene calls are TRBV27 and TRBJ1-3; D remains ambiguous. V lost 5 bases, J lost 4 bases, and 12 bases lay in between. This CDR3 is 14 amino acids long. Per germline, CDR1 MNHEY and CDR2 SMNVEV (reference sequence).

The V and J genes are TRBV6-5 and TRBJ2-7, with 11 nucleotides matching TRBD2. With V trimmed by 6 bases and J by 0 bases, 4 bases remained unmatched. The CDR3 contains 15 residues. Looked up from germline, CDR1 is MNHEY and CDR2 is SVGAGI. The CDR3 nucleotides read TGTGCCAGCAGCCCAACTAGCGGGAGCTCCTACGAGCAGTACTTC. Translating it yields CASSPTSGSSYEQYF.

V is TRBV28 and J is TRBJ1-2, with D uncertain. The length of the CDR3 is 13 residues. Between the trimmed V and J ends, which lost 8 bases and 4 bases, there was a span of 14 bases. Per germline, CDR1 MDHEN and CDR2 SYDVKM. DNA of the CDR3: TGTGCCAGCTCTCAGGCAGGAAGCTATGGCTACACCTTC. Encoded protein: CASSQAGSYGYTF.

The V call is TRBV9, the J call TRBJ1-1, with a possible D match to TRBD1 (6 bases). Per germline, CDR1 SGDLS and CDR2 YYNGEE. CDR3 length: 13 amino acids. V gave up 3 bases and J gave up 10 bases, with 16 bases separating them. CDR3 nucleotides: TGTGCCAGCAGCGCACTAAGGGGGTCTGTAGCTTTCTTT. It translates to CASSALRGSVAFF.

With respect to this clone: The same CDR3 can be traced to other DNA sequences in this sample. The chain has TRBV11-3 and TRBJ2-3; weak D call: TRBD2 (5 bases). Trimming pared 2 bases from V and 2 bases from J, leaving 8 bases between. The CDR3 is 14 residues long. Germline-derived CDR1 and CDR2 are SGHNT and YENEEA. The chain's CDR3 is CASSLTSSTDTQYF. The CDR3 nucleotides read TGTGCCAGCAGCTTAACTAGTTCCACAGATACGCAGTATTTT.

The chain uses TRBV28 and TRBJ2-1; 7 bases line up with TRBD1. The CDR3 is made up of 18 amino acids. The germline gives CDR1 MDHEN, CDR2 SYDVKM. With V trimmed by 4 bases and J by 4 bases, 16 bases remained unmatched. CDR3 loop: CASSYPRQGLGPYNEQFF. The CDR3 region has the DNA TGTGCCAGCAGTTACCCTCGACAGGGCCTCGGACCATACAATGAGCAGTTCTTC.

This clone was observed at least ten times. The chain uses TRBV27 and TRBJ2-1; D not certain. The CDR3 has 14 residues. The V gene lost 4 bases and the J gene lost 5 bases, with 12 bases spanning the gap. Germline V gene sequence: CDR1 MNHEY, CDR2 SMNVEV (reference sequence). This CDR3 is CASSSPLNHNEQFF. CDR3 in DNA: TGTGCCAGCAGTTCCCCCCTAAACCACAATGAGCAGTTCTTC.

V gene TRBV7-2 combines with J gene TRBJ2-2, with D perhaps TRBD2 (6 bases). This CDR3 region has 15 residues. From germline, CDR1 is SGHTA and CDR2 FQGNSA. Trimming took off 5 bases at V and 0 bases at J, with 10 bases between the two ends. The CDR3 sequence is CASSPTSTNTGELFF. In DNA form, the CDR3 reads TGTGCCAGCAGCCCTACTAGCACGAACACCGGGGAGCTGTTTTTT.

The chain couples TRBV5-5 to TRBJ1-2, with unresolved D. CDR3 size: 13 residues. Trimming left V 2 bases short and J 4 bases short, with 9 bases between. Germline CDR1 reads SGHKS; CDR2 reads YYEKEE (reference sequence). CDR3 sequence reads: CASSFSGIYGYTF. CDR3 sequence (DNA): TGTGCCAGCAGCTTTTCCGGGATCTATGGCTACACCTTC.

This chain connects TRBV6-2 or TRBV6-3 to TRBJ1-5; 8 bases map to TRBD1. Unmatched junction bases numbered 22, after V lost 7 bases and J lost 5 bases. The CDR3 contains 19 residues. Looked up from germline, CDR1 is MNHEY and CDR2 is SVGEGT. The CDR3 reads CASNPQQLGRQGKYQPQHF. The CDR3 bases are TGTGCCAGCAACCCGCAGCAGTTAGGGCGACAGGGGAAATATCAGCCCCAGCATTTT.

The chain combines TRBV12-3 or TRBV12-4 with TRBJ1-6, with 7 bases fitting TRBD1. Trimming took 6 bases from V and 6 from J; bases not matched to a gene: 2. This CDR3 is built from 13 residues. CDR3 amino acids: CASRQGFNSPLHF. CDR3 nucleotide sequence: TGTGCCAGCAGACAGGGGTTTAATTCACCCCTCCACTTT.